Below, 28 T cell receptor beta chains from the same sample are listed, as sequenced in a study of chemoradiotherapy in HPV16-positive cancers. Clones were sequenced by immunoSEQ multiplex PCR, and TCRdb holds only the in-frame ones, with some missing. Of 40,000 to 60,000 clones listed, more than 75% are singletons. Sample: blood, taken from a patient who underwent chemoradiotherapy. Receptors were obtained from a human donor with HPV-associated anogenital cancer.

In its sample, this clone was seen once. The gene calls are TRBV6-1 and TRBJ1-6; 9 bases are a match to TRBD1. The germline CDR1 and CDR2 sequences are MNHNS and SASEGT. The J segment lost 10 bases and the V segment lost 6 bases, leaving 7 bases of the junction unmatched. The CDR3 loop spans 14 amino acids. CDR3 sequence reads: CASRVQGAGSPLHF. Here the CDR3 DNA reads TGTGCCAGCAGGGTACAGGGGGCTGGGTCACCCCTCCACTTT.

The V gene is TRBV10-1, the J gene TRBJ2-7; 7 positions agree with TRBD2. The CDR3 spans 13 residues. The ends lost 4 bases at V and 2 bases at J; junction bases unmatched: 2. Germline V gives CDR1 WNHNN, CDR2 SYGVQD (reference sequence). The CDR3 nucleotides read TGCGCCAGCAGTGCTGGGGGGGCCTACGAGCAGTACTTC. Its protein product is CASSAGGAYEQYF.

As for this clone: It may be a read error: a sequence one base away is much more abundant. Other DNA sequences in the same sample also yield this CDR3. This rearrangement joins TRBV1 to TRBJ1-2. TRBV1 has pseudogene status. This CDR3 contains 13 residues. For the CDR3, the DNA is TGCACCAGCAGCCTACAGGTGGAGGATGGCTACACTTTC. Translated, it gives CTSSLQVEDGYTF.

This sequence joins TRBV4-1 and TRBJ2-7; 14 positions agree with TRBD2. The V gene's germline CDR1 is MGHRA and CDR2 YSYEKL. The CDR3 has 15 amino acids. V was pared by 2 bases and J by 5 bases, with 2 bases of the junction left unmatched. CDR3 DNA sequence: TGCGCCAGCAGCCAATCGGGACTAGCGGGGGACGAGCAGTACTTC. It encodes CASSQSGLAGDEQYF.

The chain has TRBV4-3 and TRBJ2-3; tentatively, D is TRBD2 (6 bases). V was cut by 1 base and J by 7 bases, with 21 bases left in between. The CDR3 is 17 residues long. Looked up from germline, CDR1 is LGHNA and CDR2 is YSLEER. This chain's CDR3 is CASSQAQGRDIPNTQYF. The CDR3 nucleotides are TGCGCCAGCAGCCAAGCACAAGGGCGGGATATCCCCAATACGCAGTATTTT.

The chain uses TRBV18 and TRBJ1-2; D unclear. The CDR3 extends over 16 amino acids. Germline CDR1 is KGHSH and CDR2 is LQKENI. Trimming cost V 3 bases and J 1 base, with 15 bases left between them. CDR3 in DNA: TGTGCCAGCTCACCGGGTTTCGGCGGCAGTAACTATGGCTACACCTTC. This translates into CASSPGFGGSNYGYTF.

V and J are TRBV6-1 and TRBJ1-2; D remains unclear. From germline, CDR1 is MNHNS and CDR2 SASEGT. Trimming shortened V by 6 bases and J by 4 bases, and 18 bases separated the two germline ends. This CDR3 spans 15 amino acids. The CDR3 is CASSSSWQDLYGYTF. The CDR3 DNA reads TGTGCCAGCAGCTCCTCCTGGCAGGATCTCTATGGCTACACCTTC.

The chain is built from TRBV11-1 and TRBJ2-5, with D uncertain. The end of the DNA fits TRBJ2-7 better, so the J call may be wrong. The CDR3 is 10 amino acids. Per the germline V gene, CDR1 is SGHAT and CDR2 is FQDESV (reference sequence). CDR3 coding DNA: TGTGCCAGCAGCGGCTACGAGCAGTACTTC. Encoded protein: CASSGYEQYF.

This clone was recorded only once. The chain is built from TRBV5-1 and TRBJ1-4; tentative D call: TRBD1 (5 bases). V dropped 0 bases and J dropped 3 bases, with 12 bases sitting between them. This CDR3 has 16 amino acids. The germline V gene has CDR1 SGHRS and CDR2 YFSETQ. The CDR3: CASSLGARAPNEKLFF. The CDR3 nucleotides read TGCGCCAGCAGCTTGGGGGCCAGGGCCCCTAATGAAAAACTGTTTTTT.

The chain carries TRBV9 and TRBJ2-7, with 8 nucleotides matching TRBD1. V was pared by 7 bases and J by 5 bases, with 8 bases of the junction left unmatched. Germline V gene lookup returns CDR1 SGDLS and CDR2 YYNGEE. The CDR3 spans 13 residues. The chain's CDR3 is CASGNQGADEQYF. The CDR3 coding sequence is TGTGCCAGCGGGAACCAGGGGGCGGACGAGCAGTACTTC.

The chain employs TRBV9 and TRBJ1-5, with 8 bases aligning to TRBD1. The V gene end was trimmed by 4 bases and the J gene end by 7 bases; junction bases not matched to a gene: 10. Germline CDR1 and CDR2: SGDLS and YYNGEE. CDR3 length equals 15 residues. Here the CDR3 DNA reads TGTGCCAGCAGCATCCGGGACAGGAGAGGCCAGCCCCAGCATTTT. It yields the protein CASSIRDRRGQPQHF.

The table lists this clone with a count of one. This chain uses TRBV6-5 with TRBJ2-7, with 11 bases aligning to TRBD1. Germline CDR1 reads MNHEY; CDR2 reads SVGAGI. V shed 2 bases, J shed 4 bases, and the junction held 4 bases outside the gene matches. The CDR3 consists of 15 residues. The CDR3 loop reads CASSYVGTGGYEQYF. The CDR3 nucleotides read TGTGCCAGCAGTTACGTAGGGACAGGGGGATACGAGCAGTACTTC.

This chain connects TRBV5-6 to TRBJ2-7; D ambiguous. The CDR3 length is 14 residues. Germline values: CDR1 SGHDT, CDR2 YYEEEE. The V end was cut by 4 bases, the J end by 0 bases, with 11 bases between. CDR3 residues: CASSPSVGSYEQYF. The DNA of the CDR3 is TGTGCCAGCAGCCCAAGCGTCGGCTCCTACGAGCAGTACTTC. The full variable domain, its missing parts supplied by reference TRBV5-6 and TRBJ2-7, is DAGVTQSPTHLIKTRGQQVTLRCSPKSGHDTVSWYQQALGQGPQFIFQYYEEEERQRGNFPDRFSGHQFPNYSSELNVNALLLGDSALYLCASSPSVGSYEQYFGPGTRLTVT.

The CDR3, as DNA: TGTGCCAGCAGCTTAGACCCAGGGCTCCAAGAGACCCAGTACTTC. This translates into CASSLDPGLQETQYF. The chain is built from TRBV7-2 and TRBJ2-5, with D possibly TRBD1 on 5 matching bases. Germline loops: CDR1 SGHTA, CDR2 FQGNSA. This CDR3 region has 15 residues. The ends were cut back, 1 base at V and 1 base at J, with 10 bases in the middle.

V usage is TRBV7-2 and J usage is TRBJ2-3; D is perhaps TRBD2 (6 bases). Trimming took off 7 bases at V and 0 bases at J, with 11 bases between the two ends. Germline V lookup: CDR1 SGHTA, CDR2 FQGNSA. The CDR3 length is 14 residues. CDR3 residues: CASNWDSSTDTQYF. CDR3 sequence (DNA): TGTGCCAGCAACTGGGACTCTAGCACAGATACGCAGTATTTT.

The CDR3 coding sequence is TGTGCCAGCTCACCGGGGGGAGAGACCCAGTACTTC. This encodes CASSPGGETQYF. The chain carries TRBV18 and TRBJ2-5; D is possibly TRBD2 (6 bases). The CDR3 has 12 amino acids. V dropped 3 bases and J dropped 4 bases, with 6 bases sitting between them. Per the germline V gene, CDR1 is KGHSH and CDR2 is LQKENI.

This chain connects TRBV5-1 to TRBJ2-3; tentatively, D is TRBD1 (6 bases). V was cut by 1 base and J by 0 bases, with 9 bases left in between. Germline CDR1 reads SGHRS; CDR2 reads YFSETQ. The CDR3 has 15 amino acids. In DNA, the CDR3 is TGCGCCAGCAGCTTGCTACAGGGAAGCACAGATACGCAGTATTTT. Its protein product is CASSLLQGSTDTQYF.

The chain employs TRBV20-1 and TRBJ1-1; no firm D call. Between the trimmed V and J ends, which lost 2 bases and 6 bases, there was a span of 7 bases. CDR3 length: 11 amino acids. Germline V gives CDR1 DFQATT, CDR2 SNEGSKA (reference sequence). CDR3 region: CSARMVPEAFF. The CDR3 DNA reads TGCAGTGCTAGAATGGTCCCTGAAGCTTTCTTT.

The rearrangement links TRBV7-7 to TRBJ2-3; TRBD1 matches 8 bases. The CDR3 covers 15 residues. V trimming: 5 bases; J trimming: 7 bases; junction bases outside the gene matches: 11. The germline gives CDR1 SSHAT, CDR2 FNYEAQ (reference sequence). CDR3: CASSPRQGAIHTQYF. Here the CDR3 DNA reads TGTGCCAGCAGCCCCCGCCAGGGGGCCATCCATACGCAGTATTTT.

The chain couples TRBV2 to TRBJ2-3; 9 nucleotides line up with TRBD1. The CDR3 loop spans 15 amino acids. Germline CDR1 is SNHLY and CDR2 is FYNNEI. V dropped 4 bases and J dropped 1; count of bases not matched to a gene: 3. The CDR3 here is CASSGRDRGTDTQYF. The CDR3 region has the DNA TGTGCCAGCAGTGGCCGGGACAGGGGCACAGATACGCAGTATTTT.

The rearrangement uses TRBV18 and TRBJ1-1, with no clear D. Germline lookup yields CDR1 KGHSH and CDR2 LQKENI. V shed 2 bases and J shed 1 base, with 2 bases lying between them. There are 12 residues in the CDR3. The DNA for the CDR3 is TGTGCCAGCTCACCAGGGAACACTGAAGCTTTCTTT. Protein: CASSPGNTEAFF.

This clone was picked up one time. The chain has TRBV11-3 and TRBJ1-1; D is unclear. Trimming shortened V by 4 bases and J by 0 bases, and 6 bases separated the two germline ends. This CDR3 has 13 residues. Germline lookup yields CDR1 SGHNT and CDR2 YENEEA. The CDR3 DNA reads as TGTGCCAGCAGCTCAGAAATGAACACTGAAGCTTTCTTT. This sequence encodes CASSSEMNTEAFF.

The chain employs TRBV7-2 and TRBJ2-7; D possibly corresponds to TRBD1 (6 bases). Trimming removed 5 bases at V and 4 bases at J, with 9 bases between. The CDR3 runs to 12 residues. Germline CDR1 reads SGHTA; CDR2 reads FQGNSA. The CDR3 reads CASSRGTYEQYF. CDR3 DNA sequence: TGTGCCAGCAGCCGAGGGACATACGAGCAGTACTTC.

CDR3 coding DNA: TGCGCCAGCGGGGAGGGGAGGTCGGTCTCGAACACCGGGGAGCTGTTTTTT. Its translation is CASGEGRSVSNTGELFF. The V and J genes are TRBV10-2 and TRBJ2-2, with 7 bases matching TRBD2. Germline trimming cut 8 bases from V and 0 bases from J; bases unmatched to any gene: 12. Germline CDR1 WSHSY, CDR2 SAAADI. CDR3 length equals 17 residues.

V usage is TRBV19 and J usage is TRBJ1-5; D unclear. Trimming shortened V by 1 base and J by 2 bases, and 18 bases separated the two germline ends. This CDR3 has 18 amino acids. Germline lookup yields CDR1 LNHDA and CDR2 SQIVND (reference sequence). The CDR3 sequence is CASSIGGSRLSGNQPQHF. The CDR3 DNA sequence: TGTGCCAGTAGTATAGGCGGGAGCCGCCTAAGTGGCAATCAGCCCCAGCATTTT.

The chain carries TRBV7-9 and TRBJ1-1; a weak D match, TRBD1 (5 bases). Deletions cut 5 bases from V and 5 bases from J, with 12 bases between. Looked up from germline, CDR1 is SEHNR and CDR2 is FQNEAQ (reference sequence). The CDR3 has 13 amino acids. The CDR3 DNA is TGTGCCAGCAGCGGGGCCGGAGGGACTGAAGCTTTCTTT. It translates to CASSGAGGTEAFF. Using reference TRBV7-9 and TRBJ1-1 for the parts outside the CDR3, the full variable domain is DTGVSQNPRHKITKRGQNVTFRCDPISEHNRLYWYRQTLGQGPEFLTYFQNEAQLEKSRLLSDRFSAERPKGSFSTLEIQRTEQGDSAMYLCASSGAGGTEAFFGQGTRLTVV.

The chain recombines TRBV29-1 with TRBJ2-7; a weak D match, TRBD1 (7 bases). The germline V gene has CDR1 SQVTM and CDR2 ANQGSEA. With 3 bases removed from V and 4 bases from J, the gap between germline ends came to 16 bases. The CDR3 extends over 14 amino acids. The CDR3 nucleotides read TGCAGCGTTGATACAAGGCAGGGGGGTTACGAGCAGTACTTC. Protein: CSVDTRQGGYEQYF.

The chain couples TRBV4-1 to TRBJ1-2; D uncertain. From germline, CDR1 is MGHRA and CDR2 YSYEKL. There are 14 residues in the CDR3. The V and J ends lost 0 bases and 0 bases respectively, with 5 bases between them. CDR3 in amino acids: CASSQDLTNYGYTF. The CDR3 DNA follows: TGCGCCAGCAGCCAAGATTTAACTAACTATGGCTACACCTTC.